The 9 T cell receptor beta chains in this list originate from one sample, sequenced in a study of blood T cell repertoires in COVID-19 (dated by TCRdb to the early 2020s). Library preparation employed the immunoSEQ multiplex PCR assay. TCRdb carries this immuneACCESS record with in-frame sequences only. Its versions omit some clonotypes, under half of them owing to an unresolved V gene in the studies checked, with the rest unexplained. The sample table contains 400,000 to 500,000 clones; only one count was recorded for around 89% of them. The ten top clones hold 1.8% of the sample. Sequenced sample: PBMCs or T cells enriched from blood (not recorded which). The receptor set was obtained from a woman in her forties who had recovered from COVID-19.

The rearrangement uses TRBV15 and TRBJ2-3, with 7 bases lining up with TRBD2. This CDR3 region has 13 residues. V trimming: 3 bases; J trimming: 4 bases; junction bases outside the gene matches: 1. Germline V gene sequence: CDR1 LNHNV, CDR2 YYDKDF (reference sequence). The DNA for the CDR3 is TGTGCCACCAGCAGGGGGGGGGCAGATACGCAGTATTTT. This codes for CATSRGGADTQYF.

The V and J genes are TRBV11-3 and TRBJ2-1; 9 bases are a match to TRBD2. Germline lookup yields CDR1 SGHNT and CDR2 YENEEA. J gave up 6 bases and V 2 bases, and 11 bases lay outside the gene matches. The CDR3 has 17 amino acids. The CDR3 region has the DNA TGTGCCAGCAGCTTACTTGCGGGGGGGAGCTATTTCAATGAGCAGTTCTTC. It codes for CASSLLAGGSYFNEQFF. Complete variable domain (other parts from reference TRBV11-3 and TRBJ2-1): EAGVVQSPRYKIIEKKQPVAFWCNPISGHNTLYWYLQNLGQGPELLIRYENEEAVDDSQLPKDRFSAERLKGVDSTLKIQPAELGDSAVYLCASSLLAGGSYFNEQFFGPGTRLTVL.

CDR3 sequence reads: CASSYNDRQETQYF. Written as DNA, the CDR3 is TGTGCCAGCAGTTATAACGACAGACAAGAGACCCAGTACTTC. The chain employs TRBV6-6 and TRBJ2-5, with a tentative D call TRBD1 (5 bases). Trimming left V 3 bases short and J 2 bases short, with 10 bases between. The length of the CDR3 is 14 residues. Germline CDR1 is MNHNY and CDR2 is SVGAGI (reference sequence).

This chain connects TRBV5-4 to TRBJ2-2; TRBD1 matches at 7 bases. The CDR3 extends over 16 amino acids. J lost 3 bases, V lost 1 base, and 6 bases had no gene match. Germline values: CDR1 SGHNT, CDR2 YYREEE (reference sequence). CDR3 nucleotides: TGTGCCAGCAGCTTGATGGTGACAGGGTACACCGGGGAGCTGTTTTTT. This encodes CASSLMVTGYTGELFF.

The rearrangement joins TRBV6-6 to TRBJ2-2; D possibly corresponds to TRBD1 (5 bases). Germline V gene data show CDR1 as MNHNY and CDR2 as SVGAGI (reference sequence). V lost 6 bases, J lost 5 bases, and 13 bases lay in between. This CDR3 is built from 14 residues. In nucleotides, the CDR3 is TGTGCCAGCAGACCAGGGCAGAGAACCGGGGAGCTGTTTTTT. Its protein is CASRPGQRTGELFF.

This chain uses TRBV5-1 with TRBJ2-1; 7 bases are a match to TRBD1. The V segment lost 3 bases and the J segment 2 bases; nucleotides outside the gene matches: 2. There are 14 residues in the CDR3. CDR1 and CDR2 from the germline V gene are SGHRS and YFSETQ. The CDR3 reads CASSWTGAYNEQFF. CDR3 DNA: TGCGCCAGCAGCTGGACAGGAGCCTACAATGAGCAGTTCTTC.

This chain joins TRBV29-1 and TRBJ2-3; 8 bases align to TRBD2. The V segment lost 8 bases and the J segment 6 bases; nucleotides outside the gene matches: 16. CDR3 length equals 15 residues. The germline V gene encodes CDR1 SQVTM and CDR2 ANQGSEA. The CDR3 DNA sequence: TGCAGCTCCCCGGCGGCAGCGGGAGAAAGGGATACGCAGTATTTT. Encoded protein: CSSPAAAGERDTQYF.

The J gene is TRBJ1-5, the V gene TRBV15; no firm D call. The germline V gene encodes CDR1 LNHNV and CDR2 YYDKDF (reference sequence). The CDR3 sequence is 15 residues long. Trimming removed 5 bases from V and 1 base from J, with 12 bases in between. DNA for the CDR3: TGTGCCACCAGCCTACCTTCCAGGAGCAATCAGCCCCAGCATTTT. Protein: CATSLPSRSNQPQHF.

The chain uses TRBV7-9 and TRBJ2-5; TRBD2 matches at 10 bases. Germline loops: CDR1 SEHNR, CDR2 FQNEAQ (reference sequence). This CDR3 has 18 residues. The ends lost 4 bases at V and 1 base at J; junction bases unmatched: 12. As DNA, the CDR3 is TGTGCCAGCAGCTCCACATCCCAAGCGGGAGGGAGCCAAGAGACCCAGTACTTC. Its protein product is CASSSTSQAGGSQETQYF. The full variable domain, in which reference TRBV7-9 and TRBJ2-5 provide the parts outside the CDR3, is DTGVSQNPRHKITKRGQNVTFRCDPISEHNRLYWYRQTLGQGPEFLTYFQNEAQLEKSRLLSDRFSAERPKGSFSTLEIQRTEQGDSAMYLCASSSTSQAGGSQETQYFGPGTRLLVL.